A single sample gave rise to the 4 T cell receptor beta chains below, sequenced in a study of T-cell reconstitution after alpha-beta-depleted transplantation in children. Preparing the TCRbeta library involved the use of unique molecular identifiers. TCRdb passed the PCR reads through MiXCR, listing each CDR3 protein once. Of a few hundred thousand distinct CDR3 sequences in the sample, about a quarter were seen once. The source material was PBMCs, sampled before TCRalphabeta/CD19-depleted stem cell transplant. All receptors come from a boy in the first two years of life with Wiskott-Aldrich syndrome, due to receive a stem cell transplant.

The genes are TRBV11-2 and TRBJ2-4; D is undetermined. Trimming removed 2 bases at V and 2 bases at J, with 4 bases between. Germline-derived CDR1 and CDR2 are SGHAT and FQNNGV. The CDR3 runs to 13 residues. CDR3 sequence: CASSLQPKNIQYF. CDR3 sequence (DNA): TGTGCCAGCAGCTTACAACCCAAAAACATTCAGTACTTC.

The gene calls are TRBV12-3 or TRBV12-4 and TRBJ2-7; D remains ambiguous. CDR3 length: 14 residues. Trimming stripped 1 base from V and 2 bases from J, with 9 bases between. DNA for the CDR3: TGTGCCAGCAGTTTAGGCGGCTTTCCCTACGAGCAGTACTTC. Protein: CASSLGGFPYEQYF.

This clonotype occurred a few times. The V call is TRBV6-2 or TRBV6-3, the J call TRBJ2-1, with TRBD2 matching 8 bases. The CDR3 length is 15 residues. J gave up 0 bases and V 9 bases, and 7 bases lay outside the gene matches. Per the germline V gene, CDR1 is MNHEY and CDR2 is SVGEGT. This chain's CDR3 is CASGTGTSSYNEQFF. The CDR3, as DNA: TGTGCCAGTGGGACCGGGACTAGCTCCTACAATGAGCAGTTCTTC.

This clonotype was detected a few times. V is TRBV11-2 and J is TRBJ2-5; TRBD2 matches 11 bases. The CDR3 has 16 residues. The ends lost 1 base at V and 5 bases at J; junction bases unmatched: 6. The germline V gene encodes CDR1 SGHAT and CDR2 FQNNGV. CDR3 protein: CASSLGLAGLDETQYF. The CDR3 DNA follows: TGTGCCAGCAGCTTAGGACTAGCGGGGCTGGACGAGACCCAGTACTTC.